Below are 27 T cell receptor beta chains sequenced from a single sample in a study of cytomegalovirus exposure and HLA in healthy donors. PCR used 60 Vbeta primers and 13 Jbeta primers. Clones were read by immunoSEQ multiplex PCR, and TCRdb kept only the in-frame ones, dropping some. This repertoire shows roughly 150,000 clones, roughly 70% found once; its top ten account for 5% to 5.5%. The material sequenced was PBMCs. All receptors come from a woman younger than 35 in good health and CMV-seropositive.

The CDR3: CASSSNGYGGELFF. For the CDR3, the DNA is TGTGCCAGCAGCTCGAACGGGTATGGCGGGGAGCTGTTTTTT. The chain couples TRBV7-2 to TRBJ2-2; D unclear. There are 14 residues in the CDR3. V was pared by 4 bases and J by 7 bases, with 13 bases between. Germline V CDR1 and CDR2: SGHTA, FQGNSA.

This CDR3 reads CASSSTIRLAVGADTQYF. In DNA, the CDR3 is TGTGCCAGCAGTTCAACAATTCGACTAGCAGTGGGCGCAGATACGCAGTATTTT. This chain joins TRBV7-9 and TRBJ2-3; 7 bases align to TRBD2. The CDR3 loop spans 18 amino acids. Looked up from germline, CDR1 is SEHNR and CDR2 is FQNEAQ (reference sequence). V was pared by 6 bases and J by 4 bases, with 19 bases of the junction left unmatched.

V usage is TRBV30 and J usage is TRBJ2-5, with 9 bases fitting TRBD1. Losses at the gene ends were 2 bases for V and 1 base for J; bases not matched to a gene: 5. Germline V gene data show CDR1 as GTSNPN and CDR2 as SVGIG (reference sequence). The CDR3 spans 15 residues. CDR3 nucleotides: TGTGCCTGGAGTACGGGACAGGGCCTCCAAGAGACCCAGTACTTC. Translating it yields CAWSTGQGLQETQYF.

This rearrangement joins TRBV5-6 to TRBJ1-2; possible D gene TRBD1, 6 bases. Between the trimmed V and J ends, which lost 0 bases and 2 bases, there was a span of 11 bases. This CDR3 comprises 15 residues. CDR1 is SGHDT, CDR2 YYEEEE, per germline. CDR3 protein: CASSLGAGANYGYTF. CDR3 sequence (DNA): TGTGCCAGCAGCTTGGGGGCAGGGGCGAACTATGGCTACACCTTC.

The chain joins TRBV21-1 to TRBJ1-5; TRBD1, the table's D call, was not compared with the DNA. TRBV21-1 corresponds to a pseudogene. CDR3 size: 16 residues. The DNA of the CDR3 is TGTGCCAGCAGCAATTGGGCAGTCCCCTGCAATCAGCCCCAGCATTTT. Encoded protein: CASSNWAVPCNQPQHF.

This chain connects TRBV10-3 to TRBJ2-7, with D tentatively TRBD1 (5 bases). The ends were cut back, 7 bases at V and 0 bases at J, with 22 bases in the middle. CDR3 size: 17 residues. CDR1 and CDR2 from the germline V gene are ENHRY and SYGVKD. The CDR3: CAITVGPPTGSSYEQYF. CDR3 coding DNA: TGTGCCATCACAGTGGGGCCGCCGACGGGCAGCTCCTACGAGCAGTACTTC.

The J gene is TRBJ2-5, the V gene TRBV11-2, with 9 positions matching TRBD2. This CDR3 is 13 amino acids long. The germline V gene has CDR1 SGHAT and CDR2 FQNNGV. J lost 10 bases, V lost 5 bases, and 8 bases had no gene match. This CDR3 is CASSQTRGGDQYF. The CDR3 DNA sequence: TGTGCCAGCAGCCAGACGCGGGGGGGTGACCAGTACTTC.

The CDR3 region is CASSEFIGGQGVGYTF. The CDR3 DNA is TGTGCCAGCAGTGAATTTATCGGGGGACAGGGGGTAGGCTACACCTTC. This rearrangement joins TRBV6-1 to TRBJ1-2, with 11 bases matching TRBD1. V shed 2 bases and J 8 bases; nucleotides not matched to a gene: 10. CDR3 size: 16 residues. Germline V gene sequence: CDR1 MNHNS, CDR2 SASEGT.

This sequence joins TRBV6-5 and TRBJ2-7; a possible D gene is TRBD2 (5 bases). Trimming took off 7 bases at V and 6 bases at J, with 13 bases between the two ends. The CDR3 sequence is 12 residues long. CDR1 and CDR2 from the germline V gene are MNHEY and SVGAGI. DNA for the CDR3: TGTGCCAGCACCAAAGGGAGAGGCGAGCAGTACTTC. It yields the protein CASTKGRGEQYF.

The chain is built from TRBV2 and TRBJ2-1; 11 bases map to TRBD2. The length of the CDR3 is 15 residues. V was pared by 6 bases and J by 10 bases, with 11 bases of the junction left unmatched. The germline V gene encodes CDR1 SNHLY and CDR2 FYNNEI. The DNA for the CDR3 is TGTGCCAGCAGGCGTAGTAGCGGGGGGGCATGGGAGCAGTTCTTC. Translated, it gives CASRRSSGGAWEQFF.

The chain joins TRBV6-1 to TRBJ1-4, with a possible D match to TRBD1 (6 bases). The CDR3 has 16 amino acids. From germline, CDR1 is MNHNS and CDR2 SASEGT. Trimming pared 1 base from V and 6 bases from J, leaving 15 bases between. The CDR3 loop reads CASSEVGTLRDEKLFF. The CDR3 coding sequence is TGTGCCAGCAGTGAAGTTGGGACATTGAGAGATGAAAAACTGTTTTTT.

Concerning this clone itself: The junction shows a germline mismatch at one end, possibly a read error. The rearrangement links TRBV7-9 to TRBJ2-1, with TRBD2 matching 13 bases. CDR1 is SEHNR and CDR2 is FQNEAQ in the germline V gene (reference sequence). This CDR3 spans 17 amino acids. CDR3 in amino acids: CSSSSKLAGGQRDEQFF. Written as DNA, the CDR3 is TGTTCCAGCAGCTCAAAACTAGCGGGGGGGCAAAGGGATGAGCAGTTCTTC.

The chain is built from TRBV25-1 and TRBJ2-3, with D tentatively TRBD1 (7 bases). CDR1 and CDR2 from the germline V gene are MGHDK and SYGVNS. V was pared by 7 bases and J by 1 base, with 9 bases between. CDR3 length: 13 amino acids. The CDR3 nucleotides are TGTGCCAGCACCAGGGGGGGCACAGATACGCAGTATTTT. Translating it yields CASTRGGTDTQYF. The variable domain in full, completed from reference TRBV25-1 and TRBJ2-3, reads EADIYQTPRYLVIGTGKKITLECSQTMGHDKMYWYQQDPGMELHLIHYSYGVNSTEKGDLSSESTVSRIRTEHFPLTLESARPSHTSQYLCASTRGGTDTQYFGPGTRLTVL.

V usage is TRBV6-1 and J usage is TRBJ1-1; TRBD1 might be the D (6 bases). Germline V lookup: CDR1 MNHNS, CDR2 SASEGT. V was cut by 4 bases and J by 2 bases, with 14 bases left in between. The CDR3 totals 15 residues. CDR3 DNA sequence: TGTGCCAGCAGTGTACGCAACAGGGCAAACACTGAAGCTTTCTTT. Residues: CASSVRNRANTEAFF.

This rearrangement joins TRBV6-4 to TRBJ2-2, with unresolved D. Per germline, CDR1 MRHNA and CDR2 SNTAGT. V shed 5 bases and J shed 3 bases, with 7 bases lying between them. There are 13 residues in the CDR3. DNA for the CDR3: TGTGCCAGCAGTCCCTTTCACACCGGGGAGCTGTTTTTT. It translates to CASSPFHTGELFF.

This clone has only one observation. The rearrangement uses TRBV4-2 and TRBJ2-3, with 8 bases identical to TRBD1. Germline values: CDR1 LGHNA, CDR2 YNFKEQ. The ends lost 0 bases at V and 5 bases at J; junction bases unmatched: 7. This CDR3 region has 16 residues. CDR3 protein: CASSQEIGQGIDTQYF. The DNA for the CDR3 is TGTGCCAGCAGCCAAGAGATCGGACAGGGCATAGATACGCAGTATTTT.

The chain recombines TRBV6-5 with TRBJ1-1; tentative D call: TRBD1 (5 bases). The CDR3 totals 13 residues. Germline V gene lookup returns CDR1 MNHEY and CDR2 SVGAGI. The V end was cut by 2 bases, the J end by 4 bases, with 8 bases between. CDR3: CASSYQRGTEAFF. DNA for the CDR3: TGTGCCAGCAGTTACCAAAGGGGCACTGAAGCTTTCTTT.

This clone was recorded only once. The junction departs from germline at one end; a sequencing error may be responsible. V is TRBV7-2 and J is TRBJ1-2; D is perhaps TRBD1 (5 bases). Germline values: CDR1 SGHTA, CDR2 FQGNSA. The CDR3 has 17 residues. The CDR3 here is CASSFLGSGPGNYGYTF. CDR3 nucleotides: TGTGCCAGTAGCTTTCTGGGGTCAGGGCCTGGGAACTATGGCTACACCTTC.

This chain connects TRBV7-2 to TRBJ2-7; TRBD1 might be the D (5 bases). The germline V gene encodes CDR1 SGHTA and CDR2 FQGNSA. This CDR3 comprises 14 residues. V shed 5 bases and J shed 2 bases, with 13 bases lying between them. CDR3 sequence reads: CASSLTPTAYEQYF. CDR3 DNA sequence: TGTGCCAGCAGCCTAACCCCGACAGCCTACGAGCAGTACTTC.

A note on this clone: Germline is not matched at one junction end, which may reflect a read error. This rearrangement joins TRBV7-9 to TRBJ1-4, with a weak D call TRBD1 (5 bases). The CDR3 consists of 14 residues. Germline CDR1 SEHNR, CDR2 FQNEAQ (reference sequence). Here the CDR3 DNA reads TGTTCCAGCAGCTTAGAAGGGGCTCTAGATAAACTGTTTTTT. Encoded protein: CSSSLEGALDKLFF.

The chain has TRBV25-1 and TRBJ2-2; no reliable D call. There are 14 residues in the CDR3. The ends were cut back, 5 bases at V and 6 bases at J, with 13 bases in the middle. Germline loops: CDR1 MGHDK, CDR2 SYGVNS. In DNA, the CDR3 is TGTGCCAGCAGTCGAATTGAGGTCGCCGGGGAGCTGTTTTTT. It is translated as CASSRIEVAGELFF.

V and J are TRBV28 and TRBJ2-3, with 11 bases that match TRBD2. CDR3 size: 17 residues. V shed 2 bases, J shed 0 bases, and the junction held 4 bases outside the gene matches. Germline CDR1 and CDR2: MDHEN and SYDVKM. The CDR3 region is CASSLTSGGLSTDTQYF. The DNA for the CDR3 is TGTGCCAGCAGTTTAACTAGCGGGGGACTCAGCACAGATACGCAGTATTTT.

The V gene is TRBV2, the J gene TRBJ1-2, with D possibly matching TRBD1 (6 bases). Per germline, CDR1 SNHLY and CDR2 FYNNEI. The length of the CDR3 is 13 residues. The V and J ends lost 6 bases and 2 bases respectively, with 10 bases between them. The CDR3 DNA sequence: TGTGCCAGCAGCCGGGACATCAACTATGGCTACACCTTC. Translated, it gives CASSRDINYGYTF.

This sequence joins TRBV7-9 and TRBJ2-3, with TRBD2 matching 7 bases. The V gene's germline CDR1 is SEHNR and CDR2 FQNEAQ (reference sequence). With V trimmed by 0 bases and J by 2 bases, 2 bases remained unmatched. This CDR3 is 15 amino acids long. The CDR3 region has the DNA TGTGCCAGCAGCTTAGCTGGGACTACCACAGATACGCAGTATTTT. It codes for CASSLAGTTTDTQYF.

This clone was observed a single time. J is TRBJ1-3 and V is TRBV9; D gene uncertain. Germline V gene data show CDR1 as SGDLS and CDR2 as YYNGEE. CDR3 size: 14 residues. V lost 4 bases and J lost 4, with 12 bases in between. The CDR3 region is CASSSREVGNTIYF. The CDR3 DNA sequence: TGTGCCAGCAGCTCCCGGGAGGTGGGAAACACCATATATTTT. The full variable domain, completed using reference TRBV9 and TRBJ1-3, is DSGVTQTPKHLITATGQRVTLRCSPRSGDLSVYWYQQSLDQGLQFLIQYYNGEERAKGNILERFSAQQFPDLHSELNLSSLELGDSALYFCASSSREVGNTIYFGEGSWLTVV.

This clone was seen a single time. This chain joins TRBV10-2 and TRBJ2-4; TRBD2 might be the D (6 bases). Germline-derived CDR1 and CDR2 are WSHSY and SAAADI. V was cut by 4 bases and J by 6 bases, with 13 bases left in between. The CDR3 runs 14 residues. DNA for the CDR3: TGCGCCAGCAGTGGGCCGGGACTTGCAAACATTCAGTACTTC. Its protein is CASSGPGLANIQYF.

This rearrangement joins TRBV29-1 to TRBJ1-2, with 11 nucleotides matching TRBD1. This CDR3 comprises 12 residues. The V gene's germline CDR1 is SQVTM and CDR2 ANQGSEA. With 7 bases clipped from V and 7 bases from J, the junction kept 5 bases outside the gene matches. The CDR3 DNA reads as TGCAGCGCCGGACAGGGGGCGCTTGGCTACACCTTC. Encoded protein: CSAGQGALGYTF.